Listed here is a single T cell receptor beta chain. Antigen: not known. This sample is drawn from a study of shared clonotypes between healthy human individuals. Overall study context: CD8 memory received one plate per donor, CD8 naive two, CD4 memory three and CD4 naive three. General study findings and limits: In contrast to clonotypes shared by all four donors, non-shared clonotypes had lower generation probabilities. Inspection by rarefaction showed sorted-subset sequencing to be incomplete despite large depth.

Produced via immunoSEQ multiplex PCR; TCRdb's table is partial and in-frame only. Altogether 1,500,000 or so clones are present, roughly 96% being singletons, with the ten largest covering roughly 1.1%. Researchers partitioned CD4+ cells into CD45RA+ naive and CD45RA-negative memory subsets. V dropped 5 bases and J dropped 1; count of bases not matched to a gene: 8. This CDR3 has 16 residues. CDR1 and CDR2 from the germline V gene are LNHDA and SQIVND (reference sequence). Sequencing was carried out using naive CD4+ T cells sorted from blood. The subset: CD45RA+ positively selected. This receptor was taken from a man younger than 45 in good health. The rearrangement uses TRBV19 and TRBJ2-3, with TRBD2 identical over 8 bases. CDR3 sequence (DNA): TGTGCCAGTAGTCGCGCAGGAGCGGGGGGCACAGATACGCAGTATTTT. Translated: CASSRAGAGGTDTQYF.